Listed below are T cell receptor beta chains from one sample, sequenced in a study of T cells in Graves' hyperthyroidism and ophthalmopathy. TCRdb re-analysed the multiplex PCR reads in MiXCR, keeping a single row per CDR3 protein. The table lists about 400,000 distinct CDR3 sequences, 14% to 15% of them singletons. The sample taken for sequencing was blood. The source is a man between 18 and 29 years old with Graves' ophthalmopathy. CDR3s include the opening cysteine and the closing phenylalanine or tryptophan. A D gene is named only where the DNA matches it firmly. Size tells how often a clone was seen (once, few, many) or the class of an expanded clone, and some rows leave it out.

size,J,V,D,DNA,CDR3
few,TRBJ2-7,TRBV19,.,TGTGCCAGTAGTCAAGGAGGGGCTTCCACCTACGAGCAGTACTTC,CASSQGGASTYEQYF
many,TRBJ2-1,TRBV7-9,TRBD2,TGTGCCAGCAGCCCTAGGACTAGCAGTTCCTACAATGAGCAGTTCTTC,CASSPRTSSSYNEQFF
many,TRBJ1-1,TRBV29-1,TRBD1,TGCAGCGTTGAACGGGACAGCATGAACACTGAAGCTTTCTTT,CSVERDSMNTEAFF
many,TRBJ2-7,TRBV2,TRBD1,TGTGCCACCCGGACAGGCTCGCCCTCCTACGAGCAGTACTTC,CATRTGSPSYEQYF
.,TRBJ2-3,TRBV10-1,.,TGCGCCAGCAGTGATCTAGCCCGCTCCGGATCAGATACGCAGTATTTT,CASSDLARSGSDTQYF
.,TRBJ2-3,TRBV6-1,.,TGTGCCAGCAGTGACTCCGGTGGCAGCACAGATACGCAGTATTTT,CASSDSGGSTDTQYF
many,TRBJ1-4,TRBV27,.,TGTGCCAGCAGTTTATCACCCTCAGGGCTCGGGGAAAAACTGTTTTTT,CASSLSPSGLGEKLFF
many,TRBJ1-6,TRBV7-3,.,TGTGCCAGCAGCTTACAGGGTAGTTCACCCCTCCACTTT,CASSLQGSSPLHF
few,TRBJ1-1,TRBV20-1,TRBD1,TGCAGTGCTAGTTTTACCACAGGGGGCACTGAAGCTTTCTTT,CSASFTTGGTEAFF
many,TRBJ2-5,TRBV5-1,.,TGCGCCAGCAGCTTGTACCAAGAGACCCAGTACTTC,CASSLYQETQYF
.,TRBJ2-5,TRBV20-1,.,TGCAGTGCTATAGTCCAAAAAATAGAGACCCAGTACTTC,CSAIVQKIETQYF
many,TRBJ2-5,TRBV10-3,TRBD1,TGTGCCATCAGGTCGGGGACAGCCCAAGAGACCCAGTACTTC,CAIRSGTAQETQYF
many,TRBJ2-2,TRBV7-7,.,TGTGCTAGCAGCTTCGGAGGGGAGGACAGTCCCGGGGAGCTGTTTTTT,CASSFGGEDSPGELFF
many,TRBJ1-5,TRBV11-1,.,TGTGCCAGCAGCTTTACGTGGGGGCAGCCCCAGCATTTT,CASSFTWGQPQHF
many,TRBJ2-1,TRBV20-1,TRBD2,TGCAGTGCTCCTCCGGAGGGGCGGGAGCCGGGGAATGAGCAGTTCTTC,CSAPPEGREPGNEQFF
few,TRBJ1-2,TRBV18,.,TGTGCCAGCTCCGCTGGACAGCGGATCTATGGCTACACCTTC,CASSAGQRIYGYTF
many,TRBJ2-5,TRBV5-1,TRBD1,TGCGCCAGCAGCTTGGGAGACAGGGATTGGGAGACCCAGTACTTC,CASSLGDRDWETQYF
once,TRBJ2-3,TRBV19,TRBD2,TGTGCCAGTAGTACCTACGGGACTAGCGTAGTGGATACGCAGTATTTT,CASSTYGTSVVDTQYF
many,TRBJ1-4,TRBV7-8,.,TGTGCCAGCAGCTTAGGCCCCTCGGGGGCAGAAGAAAAACTGTTTTTT,CASSLGPSGAEEKLFF
many,TRBJ1-5,TRBV4-1,.,TGCGCCAGCAGCCAGGACCCCCCGCAGGGGCTAGACCAGCCCCAGCATTTT,CASSQDPPQGLDQPQHF
many,TRBJ2-5,TRBV5-1,.,TGCGCCAGCAGCTTGGGCCAAATGTGGGAGACCCAGTACTTC,CASSLGQMWETQYF
few,TRBJ1-2,TRBV7-9,.,TGTGCCAGCAGCTCTCCGGGACTCTCCCCTGGCTACACCTTC,CASSSPGLSPGYTF
few,TRBJ2-3,TRBV10-3,.,TGTGCCACCCGGGACAACACAGATACGCAGTATTTT,CATRDNTDTQYF
many,TRBJ2-4,TRBV7-8,.,TGTGCCAGCAGCTTATATAGGCCCGAGGCCCTAGCCAAAAACATTCAGTACTTC,CASSLYRPEALAKNIQYF
many,TRBJ2-3,TRBV20-1,TRBD2,TGCAGTGCTGGGACCGGGACTAGCGGGGGGACAGATACGCAGTATTTT,CSAGTGTSGGTDTQYF
many,TRBJ2-5,TRBV2,.,TGTGCCAGCAGTGAACTGGAGACCCAGTACTTC,CASSELETQYF
few,TRBJ2-5,TRBV9,.,TGTGCCAGCAGCGTTCTGGCGGGTGGGTCAGAGACCCAGTACTTC,CASSVLAGGSETQYF
many,TRBJ1-2,TRBV7-9,.,TGTGCCAGCAGCCTGACAGGTCTTGCTGGCTACACCTTC,CASSLTGLAGYTF
many,TRBJ2-3,TRBV20-1,.,TGCAGTGCTAGTCGAGGGGATACGCAGTATTTT,CSASRGDTQYF
many,TRBJ2-3,TRBV11-2,.,TGTGCCAGCAGCTTACAAGAGATGACAGATACGCAGTATTTT,CASSLQEMTDTQYF
.,TRBJ2-2,TRBV20-1,TRBD2,TGCAGTGCCCAGGGGACTAGCGGACTACCCGGGGAGCTGTTTTTT,CSAQGTSGLPGELFF
many,TRBJ2-5,TRBV12-3/TRBV12-4,TRBD2,TGTGCCAGCAGTTCTAGCGGGGGGGCCCAAGAGACCCAGTACTTC,CASSSSGGAQETQYF
.,TRBJ2-6,TRBV30,.,TGTGCCTGGAGTGTGGCCGCCTCTGGGGCCAACGTCCTGACTTTC,CAWSVAASGANVLTF
many,TRBJ2-3,TRBV12-5,.,TGTGCTAGTGGTTTGAGTGTGGGCCGAAGCACAGATACGCAGTATTTT,CASGLSVGRSTDTQYF
many,TRBJ2-7,TRBV28,TRBD2,TGTGCCAGCAACTGGGGGACTAGGGGCACCTACGAGCAGTACTTC,CASNWGTRGTYEQYF
.,TRBJ1-5,TRBV2,.,TGTGCCAGCAGGGAACTGAACAATCAGCCCCAGCATTTT,CASRELNNQPQHF
many,TRBJ2-7,TRBV2,.,TGTGCCAGCAGACAGGGATTTGGGTACGAGCAGTACTTC,CASRQGFGYEQYF
many,TRBJ2-7,TRBV6-1,.,TGTGCCAGCAGTGAAGTGGCTGATCAAGACTACGAGCAGTACTTC,CASSEVADQDYEQYF
many,TRBJ1-5,TRBV6-1,.,TGTGCCAGCAGTGTGGGAGTCAATCAGCCCCAGCATTTT,CASSVGVNQPQHF
many,TRBJ2-1,TRBV6-1,.,TGTGCCAGCAGTTATGACAGCTCCTACAATGAGCAGTTCTTC,CASSYDSSYNEQFF
many,TRBJ2-3,TRBV5-1,.,TGCGCCAGCAGCTTGTCTAGGAGTGGGCGCACAGATACGCAGTATTTT,CASSLSRSGRTDTQYF
few,TRBJ2-1,TRBV10-1,TRBD2,TGCGCCAGCGGGACTAGCGGGAGGGCCTACAATGAGCAGTTCTTC,CASGTSGRAYNEQFF